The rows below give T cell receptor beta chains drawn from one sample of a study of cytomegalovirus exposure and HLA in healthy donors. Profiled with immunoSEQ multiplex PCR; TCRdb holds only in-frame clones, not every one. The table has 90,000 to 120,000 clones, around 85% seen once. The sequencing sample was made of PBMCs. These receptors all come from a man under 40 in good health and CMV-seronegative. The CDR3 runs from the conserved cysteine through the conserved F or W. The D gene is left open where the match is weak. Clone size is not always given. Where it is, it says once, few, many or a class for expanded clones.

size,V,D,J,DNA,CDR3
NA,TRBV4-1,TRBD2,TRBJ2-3,TGCGCCAGCAGTCCTATGTCTAGCGGCCACACAGATACGCAGTATTTT,CASSPMSSGHTDTQYF
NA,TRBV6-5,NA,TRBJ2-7,TGTGCCAGCAAGGAGCGGGCTCTTTCCTACGAGCAGTACTTC,CASKERALSYEQYF
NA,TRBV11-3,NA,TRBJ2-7,TGTGCCAGCAGCGGCGGGGGCAGCTACGAGCAGTACTTC,CASSGGGSYEQYF
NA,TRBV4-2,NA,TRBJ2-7,TGTGCCAGCAGCCAGAAGACTAGCTACGAGCAGTACTTC,CASSQKTSYEQYF
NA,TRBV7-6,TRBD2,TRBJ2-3,TGTGCCAGCAGCACTCCGTTAGCGGGAGGCCCCACAGATACGCAGTATTTT,CASSTPLAGGPTDTQYF
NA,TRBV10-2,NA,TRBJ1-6,TGCGCCAGCAGTCTAAGCTCCTATAATTCACCCCTCCACTTT,CASSLSSYNSPLHF
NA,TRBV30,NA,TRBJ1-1,TGTGCCTGGAGCCCACGGGGGAACACTGAAGCTTTCTTT,CAWSPRGNTEAFF
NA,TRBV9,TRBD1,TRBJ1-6,TGTGCCAGCAGCTCACCGACAGGGAGCCATAATTCACCCCTCCACTTT,CASSSPTGSHNSPLHF
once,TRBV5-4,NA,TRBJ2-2,TGTGCCAGCAGCCCTGACCTGAGGCCCGGGGAGCTGTTTTTT,CASSPDLRPGELFF
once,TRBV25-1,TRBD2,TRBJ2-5,TGTGCCAGCAGTCGGCTAGCGGGGGATCAAGAGACCCAGTACTTC,CASSRLAGDQETQYF
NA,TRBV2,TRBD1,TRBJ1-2,TGTGCCAGCAGTCTACAGGGGAGAGGCTACACCTTC,CASSLQGRGYTF
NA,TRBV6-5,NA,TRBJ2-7,TGTGCCAGCAGTTACGGCACAGATACCTACGAGCAGTACTTC,CASSYGTDTYEQYF
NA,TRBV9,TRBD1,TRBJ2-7,TGTGCCAGCAGCGGAGGGACAGCAGGGGGATACGAGCAGTACTTC,CASSGGTAGGYEQYF
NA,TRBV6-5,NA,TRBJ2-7,TGTGCCAGCAGACCCCAGGTTTACTACGAGCAGTACTTC,CASRPQVYYEQYF
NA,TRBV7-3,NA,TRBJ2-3,TGTGCCAGCAGCGTCTCCCGGAGGGATACGCAGTATTTT,CASSVSRRDTQYF
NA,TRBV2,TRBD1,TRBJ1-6,TGTGCCAGCCACGCCGGGACAGGGAATTCACCCCTCCACTTT,CASHAGTGNSPLHF
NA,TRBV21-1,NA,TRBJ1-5,TGTGCCAGCAGCTCGGGCAGTGGGGCAGGGTCCCAACAGCCCCAGCATTTT,CASSSGSGAGSQQPQHF
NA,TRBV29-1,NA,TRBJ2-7,TGCAGCGTTGTGGCAGATACCTACGAGCAGTACTTC,CSVVADTYEQYF
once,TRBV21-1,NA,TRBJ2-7,TGTGCCGAGGTATGGGCTAGCGGCCCCTACGAGCAGTACTTC,CAEVWASGPYEQYF
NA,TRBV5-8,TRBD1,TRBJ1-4,TGTGCCAGCAGTACGGGACAGGGGAGAGAAAAACTGTTTTTT,CASSTGQGREKLFF
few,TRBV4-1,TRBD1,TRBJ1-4,TGCGCCAGCAGATGGTTGGGGACAGGAGGCGAAAAACTGTTTTTT,CASRWLGTGGEKLFF
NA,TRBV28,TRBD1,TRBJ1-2,TGTGCCAGCGTAACAGGGGGGTTCTATGGCTACACCTTC,CASVTGGFYGYTF
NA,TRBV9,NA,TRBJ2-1,TGTGCCAGCAGCGTCAACAATGAGCAGTTCTTC,CASSVNNEQFF
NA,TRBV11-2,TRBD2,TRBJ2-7,TGTGCCAGCAGCCATAGACTAGCGGGAGTTTTCGAGCAGTACTTC,CASSHRLAGVFEQYF